The sequence of this T cell receptor beta chain was determined in a study of blood T cell repertoires in COVID-19. V shed 5 bases and J 6 bases; nucleotides not matched to a gene: 10. The CDR3 spans 15 residues. The V gene's germline CDR1 is LNHDA and CDR2 SQIVND (reference sequence). In the study's own analysis: Amplification from reference gene primers served as the basis for estimated nucleated cell counts. Assay: immunoSEQ multiplex PCR; the TCRdb copy retains only in-frame clones and omits some. The DNA gave D and trimming, while V, J and clone size come from that table. The sample contains some 58,000 clones, approximately 87% of which appear only once.

Source material: peripheral blood. The receptor was isolated from a man aged 50 to 60 with acute or convalescent COVID-19. The chain recombines TRBV19 with TRBJ2-5, with 9 bases lining up with TRBD1. CDR3 sequence (DNA): TGTGCCAGTAGTTCACGGGACAGGGTTAAGCAGACCCAGTACTTC. Amino acid sequence: CASSSRDRVKQTQYF.